The 2 T cell receptor beta chains presented below share a single source sample, sequenced in a study of type 1 regulatory T cells. Notes on the study in general: Compared with non-type 1 regulatory T cells, type 1 regulatory T cells showed a more restricted TCR repertoire.

From the reads, TCRdb called clonotypes with MiXCR, one entry per CDR3 protein. The table lists 65,000 to 80,000 distinct CDR3 sequences, around 20% of them singletons. These receptors have no known antigen. The source material was cultured type 1 regulatory T (Tr1) cells, either the whole culture or a sorted fraction (not recorded which). The receptors here all came from a human donor in good health.

DNA of the CDR3: TGTGCCAGCACTCAGGATAGCAATCAGCCCCAGCATTTT. It encodes CASTQDSNQPQHF. The chain uses TRBV7-8 and TRBJ1-5; D is ambiguous. V was clipped by 7 bases and J by 0 bases, with 7 bases between them. The germline CDR1 and CDR2 sequences are SGHVS and FQNEAQ. This CDR3 has 13 amino acids.

Only a few counts were recorded for this clonotype. V usage is TRBV6-1 and J usage is TRBJ1-1; TRBD1 matches at 7 bases. Trimming removed 6 bases from V and 1 base from J; junction bases left unmatched: 5. This CDR3 region has 14 residues. Germline assignment: CDR1 MNHNS and CDR2 SASEGT. The CDR3 protein is CASRRDSWNTEAFF. The DNA for the CDR3 is TGTGCCAGCAGGCGGGACAGTTGGAACACTGAAGCTTTCTTT.